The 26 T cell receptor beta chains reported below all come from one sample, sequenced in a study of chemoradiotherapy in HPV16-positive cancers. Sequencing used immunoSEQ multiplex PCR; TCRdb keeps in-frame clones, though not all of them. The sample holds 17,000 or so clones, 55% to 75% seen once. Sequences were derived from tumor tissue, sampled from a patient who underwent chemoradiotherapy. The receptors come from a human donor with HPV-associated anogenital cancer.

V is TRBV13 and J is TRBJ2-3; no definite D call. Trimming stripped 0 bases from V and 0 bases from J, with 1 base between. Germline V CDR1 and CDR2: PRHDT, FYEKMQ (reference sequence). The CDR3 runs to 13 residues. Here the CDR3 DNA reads TGTGCCAGCAGCTTAGGAAGCACAGATACGCAGTATTTT. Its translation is CASSLGSTDTQYF.

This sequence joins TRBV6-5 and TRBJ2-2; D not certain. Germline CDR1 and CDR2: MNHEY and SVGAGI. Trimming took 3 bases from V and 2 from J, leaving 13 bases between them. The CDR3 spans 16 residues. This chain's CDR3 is CASSYGQELNTGELFF. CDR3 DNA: TGTGCCAGCAGTTATGGGCAGGAGTTAAACACCGGGGAGCTGTTTTTT.

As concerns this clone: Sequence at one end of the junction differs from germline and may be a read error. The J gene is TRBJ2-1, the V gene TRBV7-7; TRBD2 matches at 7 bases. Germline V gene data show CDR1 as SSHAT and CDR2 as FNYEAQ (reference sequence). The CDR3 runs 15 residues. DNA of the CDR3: TGTGCTAGCAGCTTAGGGGACTGGGAGGGGAATGAGCAGTTCTTC. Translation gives CASSLGDWEGNEQFF.

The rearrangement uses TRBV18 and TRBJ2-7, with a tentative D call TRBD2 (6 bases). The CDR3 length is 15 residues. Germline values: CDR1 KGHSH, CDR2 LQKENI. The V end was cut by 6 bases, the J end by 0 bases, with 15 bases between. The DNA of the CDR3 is TGTGCCAGCTCGGCCGGGACTGGGAGCTCCTACGAGCAGTACTTC. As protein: CASSAGTGSSYEQYF. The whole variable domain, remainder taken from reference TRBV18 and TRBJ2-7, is NAGVMQNPRHLVRRRGQEARLRCSPMKGHSHVYWYRQLPEEGLKFMVYLQKENIIDESGMPKERFSAEFPKEGPSILRIQQVVRGDSAAYFCASSAGTGSSYEQYFGPGTRLTVT.

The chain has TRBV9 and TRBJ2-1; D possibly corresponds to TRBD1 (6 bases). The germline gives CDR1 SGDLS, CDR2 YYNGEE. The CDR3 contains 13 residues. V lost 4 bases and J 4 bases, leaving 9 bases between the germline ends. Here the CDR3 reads CASSLTGYNEQFF. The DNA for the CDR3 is TGTGCCAGCAGCCTCACAGGGTACAATGAGCAGTTCTTC.

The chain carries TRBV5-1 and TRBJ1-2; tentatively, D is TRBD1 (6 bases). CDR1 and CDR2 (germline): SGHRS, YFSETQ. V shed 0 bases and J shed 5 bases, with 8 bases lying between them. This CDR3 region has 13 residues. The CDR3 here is CASSLEQGYGYTF. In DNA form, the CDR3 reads TGCGCCAGCAGCTTGGAACAGGGATATGGCTACACCTTC.

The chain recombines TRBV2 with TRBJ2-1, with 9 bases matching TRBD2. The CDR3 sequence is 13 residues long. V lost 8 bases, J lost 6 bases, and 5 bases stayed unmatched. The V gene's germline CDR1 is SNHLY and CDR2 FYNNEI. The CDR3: CASGRGGVNEQFF. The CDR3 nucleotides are TGTGCCAGCGGGCGGGGGGGCGTCAATGAGCAGTTCTTC. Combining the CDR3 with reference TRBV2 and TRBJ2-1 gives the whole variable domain EPEVTQTPSHQVTQMGQEVILRCVPISNHLYFYWYRQILGQKVEFLVSFYNNEISEKSEIFDDQFSVERPDGSNFTLKIRSTKLEDSAMYFCASGRGGVNEQFFGPGTRLTVL.

The CDR3 is CASSLSGASGNTIYF. The DNA for the CDR3 is TGTGCCAGCAGTTTATCCGGGGCCTCTGGAAACACCATATATTTT. V usage is TRBV27 and J usage is TRBJ1-3; weak D call: TRBD1 (5 bases). The CDR3 is made up of 15 amino acids. The germline gives CDR1 MNHEY, CDR2 SMNVEV (reference sequence). With 0 bases removed from V and 0 bases from J, the gap between germline ends came to 6 bases.

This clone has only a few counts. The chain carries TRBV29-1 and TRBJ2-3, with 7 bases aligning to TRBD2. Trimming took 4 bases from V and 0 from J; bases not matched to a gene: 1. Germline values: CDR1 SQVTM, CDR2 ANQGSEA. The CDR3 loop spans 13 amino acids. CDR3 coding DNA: TGCAGCGTTGTGGGAGGGAGCACAGATACGCAGTATTTT. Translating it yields CSVVGGSTDTQYF.

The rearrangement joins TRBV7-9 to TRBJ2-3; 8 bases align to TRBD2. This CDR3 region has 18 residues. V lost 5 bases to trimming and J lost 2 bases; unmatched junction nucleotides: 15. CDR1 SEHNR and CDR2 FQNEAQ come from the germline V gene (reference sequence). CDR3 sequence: CASSPKGGRGGITDTQYF. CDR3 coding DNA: TGTGCCAGCAGCCCCAAAGGGGGGCGCGGGGGGATCACAGATACGCAGTATTTT. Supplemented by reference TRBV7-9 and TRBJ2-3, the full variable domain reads DTGVSQNPRHKITKRGQNVTFRCDPISEHNRLYWYRQTLGQGPEFLTYFQNEAQLEKSRLLSDRFSAERPKGSFSTLEIQRTEQGDSAMYLCASSPKGGRGGITDTQYFGPGTRLTVL.

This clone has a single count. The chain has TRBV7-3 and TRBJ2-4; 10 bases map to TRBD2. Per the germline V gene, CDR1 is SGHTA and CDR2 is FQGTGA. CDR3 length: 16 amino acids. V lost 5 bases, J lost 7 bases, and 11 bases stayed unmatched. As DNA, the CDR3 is TGTGCCAGCAGCCCAGGAAGCGGGGGGGCCGGGAACATTCAGTACTTC. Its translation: CASSPGSGGAGNIQYF. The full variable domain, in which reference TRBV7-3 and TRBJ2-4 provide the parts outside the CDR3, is GAGVSQTPSNKVTEKGKYVELRCDPISGHTALYWYRQSLGQGPEFLIYFQGTGAADDSGLPNDRFFAVRPEGSVSTLKIQRTERGDSAVYLCASSPGSGGAGNIQYFGAGTRLSVL.

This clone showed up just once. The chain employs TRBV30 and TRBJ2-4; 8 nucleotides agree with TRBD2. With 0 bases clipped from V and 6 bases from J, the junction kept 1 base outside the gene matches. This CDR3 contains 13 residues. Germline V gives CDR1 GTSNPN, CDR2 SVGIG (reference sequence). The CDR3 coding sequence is TGTGCCTGGAGTGTAAGCGGGAGAAACATTCAGTACTTC. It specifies CAWSVSGRNIQYF.

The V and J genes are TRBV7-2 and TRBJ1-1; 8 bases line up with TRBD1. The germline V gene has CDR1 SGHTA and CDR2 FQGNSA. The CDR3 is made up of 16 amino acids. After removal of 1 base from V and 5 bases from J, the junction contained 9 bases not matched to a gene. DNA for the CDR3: TGTGCCAGCAGCTTAGAACGGACAGGGCTGGGAACTGAAGCTTTCTTT. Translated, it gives CASSLERTGLGTEAFF.

DNA for the CDR3: TGTGCCAGCAGTGGAGGGACAGGGAAGGGGTATGGCTACACCTTC. The encoded protein is CASSGGTGKGYGYTF. The rearrangement joins TRBV6-6 to TRBJ1-2; 9 nucleotides match TRBD1. The CDR3 sequence is 15 residues long. Germline CDR1 MNHNY, CDR2 SVGAGI (reference sequence). With V trimmed by 5 bases and J by 5 bases, 9 bases remained unmatched.

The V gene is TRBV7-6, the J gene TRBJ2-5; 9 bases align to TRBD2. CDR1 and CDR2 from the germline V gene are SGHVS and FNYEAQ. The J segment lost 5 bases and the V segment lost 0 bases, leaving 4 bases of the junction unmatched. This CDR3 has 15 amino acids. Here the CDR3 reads CASSLAGTSSETQYF. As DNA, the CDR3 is TGTGCCAGCAGCTTAGCAGGGACTAGCAGTGAGACCCAGTACTTC.

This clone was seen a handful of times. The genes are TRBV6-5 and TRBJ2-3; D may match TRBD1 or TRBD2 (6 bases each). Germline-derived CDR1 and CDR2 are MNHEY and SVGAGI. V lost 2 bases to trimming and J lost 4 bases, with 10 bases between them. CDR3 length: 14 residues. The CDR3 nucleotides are TGTGCCAGCAGTTACGGGGGGCTCGCAGATACGCAGTATTTT. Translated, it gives CASSYGGLADTQYF.

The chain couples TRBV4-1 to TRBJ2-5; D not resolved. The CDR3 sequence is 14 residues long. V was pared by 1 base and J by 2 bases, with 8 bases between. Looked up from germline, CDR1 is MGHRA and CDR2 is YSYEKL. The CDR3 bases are TGCGCCAGCAGCCAAGGGGGTTTGCAAGAGACCCAGTACTTC. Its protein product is CASSQGGLQETQYF.

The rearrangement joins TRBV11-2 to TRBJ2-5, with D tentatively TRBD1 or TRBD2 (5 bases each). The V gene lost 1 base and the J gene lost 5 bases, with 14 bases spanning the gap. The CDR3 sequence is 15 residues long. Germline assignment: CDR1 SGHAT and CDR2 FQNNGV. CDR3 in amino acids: CASSLVLGERETQYF. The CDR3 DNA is TGTGCCAGCAGCTTAGTATTGGGGGAACGGGAGACCCAGTACTTC.

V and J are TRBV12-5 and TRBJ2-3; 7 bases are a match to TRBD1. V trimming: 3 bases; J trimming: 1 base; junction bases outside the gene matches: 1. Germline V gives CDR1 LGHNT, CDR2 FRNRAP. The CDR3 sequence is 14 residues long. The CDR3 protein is CASGFGTGTDTQYF. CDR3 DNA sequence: TGTGCTAGTGGTTTTGGGACAGGCACAGATACGCAGTATTTT.

CDR3 in amino acids: CASSSGDEQYF. CDR3 nucleotide sequence: TGTGCCAGCAGTTCAGGGGACGAGCAGTACTTC. The chain employs TRBV28 and TRBJ2-7, with D perhaps TRBD1 (6 bases). CDR3 length: 11 residues. Germline assignment: CDR1 MDHEN and CDR2 SYDVKM. V was trimmed by 4 bases and J by 5 bases, leaving 6 bases between them. Supplemented by reference TRBV28 and TRBJ2-7, the full variable domain reads DVKVTQSSRYLVKRTGEKVFLECVQDMDHENMFWYRQDPGLGLRLIYFSYDVKMKEKGDIPEGYSVSREKKERFSLILESASTNQTSMYLCASSSGDEQYFGPGTRLTVT.

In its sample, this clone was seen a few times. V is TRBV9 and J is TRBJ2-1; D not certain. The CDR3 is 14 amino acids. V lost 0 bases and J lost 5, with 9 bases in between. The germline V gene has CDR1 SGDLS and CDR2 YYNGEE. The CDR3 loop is CASSVEAFHNEQFF. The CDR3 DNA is TGTGCCAGCAGCGTAGAGGCTTTTCACAATGAGCAGTTCTTC.

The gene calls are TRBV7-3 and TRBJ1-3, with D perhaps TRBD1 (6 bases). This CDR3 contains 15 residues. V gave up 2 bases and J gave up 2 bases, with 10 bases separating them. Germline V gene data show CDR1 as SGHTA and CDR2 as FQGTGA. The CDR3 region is CASSLGAGAGNTIYF. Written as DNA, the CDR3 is TGTGCCAGCAGCTTAGGGGCAGGGGCTGGAAACACCATATATTTT.

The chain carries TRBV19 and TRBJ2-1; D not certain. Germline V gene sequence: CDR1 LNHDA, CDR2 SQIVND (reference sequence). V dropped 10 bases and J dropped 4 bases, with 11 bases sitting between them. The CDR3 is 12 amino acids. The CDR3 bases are TGTGCCACCGCCGGGCTTTACAATGAGCAGTTCTTC. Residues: CATAGLYNEQFF.

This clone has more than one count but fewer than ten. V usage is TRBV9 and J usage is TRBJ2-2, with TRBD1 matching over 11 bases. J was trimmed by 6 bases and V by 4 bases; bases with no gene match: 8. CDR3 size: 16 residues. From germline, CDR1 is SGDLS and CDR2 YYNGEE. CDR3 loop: CASSPRTGGASGELFF. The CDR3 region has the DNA TGTGCCAGCAGCCCCAGGACAGGGGGCGCCTCCGGGGAGCTGTTTTTT.

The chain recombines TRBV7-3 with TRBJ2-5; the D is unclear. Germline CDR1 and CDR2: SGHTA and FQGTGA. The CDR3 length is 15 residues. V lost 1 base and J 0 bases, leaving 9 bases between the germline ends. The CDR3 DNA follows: TGTGCCAGCAGCTTAAATTCGGGTGACCAAGAGACCCAGTACTTC. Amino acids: CASSLNSGDQETQYF. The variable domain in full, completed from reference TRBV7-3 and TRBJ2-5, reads GAGVSQTPSNKVTEKGKYVELRCDPISGHTALYWYRQSLGQGPEFLIYFQGTGAADDSGLPNDRFFAVRPEGSVSTLKIQRTERGDSAVYLCASSLNSGDQETQYFGPGTRLLVL.

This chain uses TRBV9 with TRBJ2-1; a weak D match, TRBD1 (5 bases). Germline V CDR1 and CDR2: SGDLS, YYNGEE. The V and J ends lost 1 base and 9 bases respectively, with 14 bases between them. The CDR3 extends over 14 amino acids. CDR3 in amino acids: CASSVRSQGSEQFF. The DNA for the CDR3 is TGTGCCAGCAGCGTACGTTCCCAGGGCTCTGAGCAGTTCTTC.